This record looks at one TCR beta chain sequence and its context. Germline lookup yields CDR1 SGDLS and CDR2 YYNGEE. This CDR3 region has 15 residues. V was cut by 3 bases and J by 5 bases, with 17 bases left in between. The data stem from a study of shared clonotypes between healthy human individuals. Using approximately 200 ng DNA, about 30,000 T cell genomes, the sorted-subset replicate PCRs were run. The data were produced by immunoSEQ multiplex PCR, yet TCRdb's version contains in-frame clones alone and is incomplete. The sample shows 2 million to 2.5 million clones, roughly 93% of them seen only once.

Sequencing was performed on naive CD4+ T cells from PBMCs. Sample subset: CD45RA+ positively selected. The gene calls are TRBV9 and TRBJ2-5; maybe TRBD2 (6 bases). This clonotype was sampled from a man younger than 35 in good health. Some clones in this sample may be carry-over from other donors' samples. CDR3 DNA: TGTGCCAGCAGCGGATATAGCGGAGTCGGGGAGACCCAGTACTTC. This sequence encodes CASSGYSGVGETQYF.